This TCR beta chain was sequenced for a study of T cell responses to AZD1222 COVID-19 vaccine. The CDR3 contains 14 residues. V was clipped by 1 base and J by 0 bases, with 3 bases between them. CDR1 and CDR2 (germline): SGHTA, FQGTGA. Assay: immunoSEQ multiplex PCR; the TCRdb copy retains only in-frame clones and omits some. Here the sample spans roughly 140,000 clones, approximately 88% being singletons. Sequencing used peripheral blood, obtained on day 0 of AZD1222 vaccination. This receptor was taken from an adult in good health. The chain joins TRBV7-3 to TRBJ2-2; D not resolved. The CDR3 loop is CASSLIANTGELFF. The CDR3 coding sequence is TGTGCCAGCAGCTTAATAGCGAACACCGGGGAGCTGTTTTTT. The whole variable domain, filled in from reference TRBV7-3 and TRBJ2-2, reads GAGVSQTPSNKVTEKGKYVELRCDPISGHTALYWYRQSLGQGPEFLIYFQGTGAADDSGLPNDRFFAVRPEGSVSTLKIQRTERGDSAVYLCASSLIANTGELFFGEGSRLTVL.